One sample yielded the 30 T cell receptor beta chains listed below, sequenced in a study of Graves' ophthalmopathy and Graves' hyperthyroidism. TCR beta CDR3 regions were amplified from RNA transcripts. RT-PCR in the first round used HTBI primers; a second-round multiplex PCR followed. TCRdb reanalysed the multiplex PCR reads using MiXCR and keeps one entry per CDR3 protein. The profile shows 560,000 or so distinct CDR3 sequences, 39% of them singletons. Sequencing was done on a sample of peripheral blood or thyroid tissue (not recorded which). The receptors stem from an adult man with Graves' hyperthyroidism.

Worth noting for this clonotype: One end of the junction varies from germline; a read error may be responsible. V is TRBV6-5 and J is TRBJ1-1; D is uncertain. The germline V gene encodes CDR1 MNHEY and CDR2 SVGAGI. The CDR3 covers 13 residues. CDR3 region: CAISATENTEAFF. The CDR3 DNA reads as TGTGCCATCAGTGCGACGGAAAACACAGAAGCTTTCTTT.

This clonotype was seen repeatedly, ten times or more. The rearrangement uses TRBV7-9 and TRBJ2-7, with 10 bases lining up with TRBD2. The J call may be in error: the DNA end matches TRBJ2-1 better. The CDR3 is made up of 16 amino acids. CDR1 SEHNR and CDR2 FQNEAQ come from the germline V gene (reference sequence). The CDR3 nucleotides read TGTGCCAGCAGCTTAATAGGGACTAGCGAGACACGAGAGCAGTTCTTC. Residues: CASSLIGTSETREQFF.

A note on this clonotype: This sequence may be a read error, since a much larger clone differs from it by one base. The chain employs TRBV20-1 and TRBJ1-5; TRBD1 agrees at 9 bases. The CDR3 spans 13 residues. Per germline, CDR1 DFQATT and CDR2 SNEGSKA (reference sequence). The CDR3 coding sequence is TGCAGTGCTACCACAGGGGGCAATCGGCCCCAGCATTTT. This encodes CSATTGGNRPQHF.

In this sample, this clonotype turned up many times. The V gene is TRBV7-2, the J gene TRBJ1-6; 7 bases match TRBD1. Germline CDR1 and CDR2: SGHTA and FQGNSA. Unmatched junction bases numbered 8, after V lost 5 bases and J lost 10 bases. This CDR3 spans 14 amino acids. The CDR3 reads CASSQEGGGSPLHF. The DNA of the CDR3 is TGTGCCAGCAGCCAAGAAGGGGGCGGCTCACCCCTCCACTTT. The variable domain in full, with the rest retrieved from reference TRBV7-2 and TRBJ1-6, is GAGVSQSPSNKVTEKGKDVELRCDPISGHTALYWYRQSLGQGLEFLIYFQGNSAPDKSGLPSDRFSAERTGGSVSTLTIQRTQQEDSAVYLCASSQEGGGSPLHFGNGTRLTVT.

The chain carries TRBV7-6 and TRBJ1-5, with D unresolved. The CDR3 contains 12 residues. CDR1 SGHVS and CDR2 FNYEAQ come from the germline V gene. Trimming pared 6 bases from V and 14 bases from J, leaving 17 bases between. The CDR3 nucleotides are TGTGCCAGCAGTGACGGACTAGAATACGAGCATTTT. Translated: CASSDGLEYEHF.

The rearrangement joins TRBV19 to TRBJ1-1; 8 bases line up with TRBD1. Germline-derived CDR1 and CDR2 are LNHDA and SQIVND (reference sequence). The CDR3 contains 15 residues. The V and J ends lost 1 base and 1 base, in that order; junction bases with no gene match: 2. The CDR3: CASSIGRGRNTEAFF. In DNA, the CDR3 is TGTGCCAGTAGTATAGGCAGGGGGCGGAACACTGAAGCTTTCTTT.

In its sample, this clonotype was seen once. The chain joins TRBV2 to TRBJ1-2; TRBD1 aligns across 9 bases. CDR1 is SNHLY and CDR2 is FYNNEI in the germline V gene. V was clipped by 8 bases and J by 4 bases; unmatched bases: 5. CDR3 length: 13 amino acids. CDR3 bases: TGTGCCAGCGCCGGGGACAGGGCCTATGGCTACACCTTC. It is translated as CASAGDRAYGYTF.

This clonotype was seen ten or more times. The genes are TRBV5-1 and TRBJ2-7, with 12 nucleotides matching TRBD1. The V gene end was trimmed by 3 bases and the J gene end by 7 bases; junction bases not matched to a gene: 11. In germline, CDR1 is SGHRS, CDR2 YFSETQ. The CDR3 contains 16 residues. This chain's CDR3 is CASSSVAPGQGAEQYF. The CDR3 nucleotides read TGCGCCAGCAGCTCGGTCGCCCCGGGACAGGGGGCTGAGCAGTACTTC.

This chain's CDR3 is CASSLSGYNEQFF. The CDR3 DNA reads as TGTGCCAGCAGCTTGTCGGGCTACAATGAGCAGTTCTTC. The chain links TRBV7-3 to TRBJ2-1; D call uncertain. Germline CDR1 is SGHTA and CDR2 is FQGTGA. Trimming pared 3 bases from V and 3 bases from J, leaving 6 bases between. The CDR3 loop spans 13 amino acids.

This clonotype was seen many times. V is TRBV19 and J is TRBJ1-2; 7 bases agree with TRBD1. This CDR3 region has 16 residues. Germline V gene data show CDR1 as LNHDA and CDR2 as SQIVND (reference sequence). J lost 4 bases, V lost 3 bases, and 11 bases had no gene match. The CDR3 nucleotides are TGTGCCAGTAGTATGGGGACAGTCTCGGGGCGCTATGGCTACACCTTC. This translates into CASSMGTVSGRYGYTF. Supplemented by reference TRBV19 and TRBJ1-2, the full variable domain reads DGGITQSPKYLFRKEGQNVTLSCEQNLNHDAMYWYRQDPGQGLRLIYYSQIVNDFQKGDIAEGYSVSREKKESFPLTVTSAQKNPTAFYLCASSMGTVSGRYGYTFGSGTRLTVV.

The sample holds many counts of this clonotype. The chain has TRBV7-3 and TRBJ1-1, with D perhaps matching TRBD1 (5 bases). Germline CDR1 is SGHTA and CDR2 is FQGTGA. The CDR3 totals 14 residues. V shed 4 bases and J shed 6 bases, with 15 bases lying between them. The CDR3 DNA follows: TGTGCCAGCAGCTCAAGGGGAGGTCTATCTGAAGCTTTCTTT. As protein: CASSSRGGLSEAFF. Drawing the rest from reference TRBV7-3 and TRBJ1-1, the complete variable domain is GAGVSQTPSNKVTEKGKYVELRCDPISGHTALYWYRQSLGQGPEFLIYFQGTGAADDSGLPNDRFFAVRPEGSVSTLKIQRTERGDSAVYLCASSSRGGLSEAFFGQGTRLTVV.

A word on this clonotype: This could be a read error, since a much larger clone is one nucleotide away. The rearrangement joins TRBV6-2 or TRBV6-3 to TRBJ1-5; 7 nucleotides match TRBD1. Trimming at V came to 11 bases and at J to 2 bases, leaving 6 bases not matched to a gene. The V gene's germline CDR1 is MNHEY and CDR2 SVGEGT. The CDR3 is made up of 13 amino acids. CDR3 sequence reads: CAGNDRGNQPQHF. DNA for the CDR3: TGTGCCGGCAACGACAGGGGCAATCAGCCCCAGCATTTT.

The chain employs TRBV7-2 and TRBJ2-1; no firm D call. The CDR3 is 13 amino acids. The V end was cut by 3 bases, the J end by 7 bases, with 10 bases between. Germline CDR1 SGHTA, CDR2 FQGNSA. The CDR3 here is CASSFSRENEQFF. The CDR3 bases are TGTGCCAGCAGCTTTAGTAGGGAAAATGAGCAGTTCTTC.

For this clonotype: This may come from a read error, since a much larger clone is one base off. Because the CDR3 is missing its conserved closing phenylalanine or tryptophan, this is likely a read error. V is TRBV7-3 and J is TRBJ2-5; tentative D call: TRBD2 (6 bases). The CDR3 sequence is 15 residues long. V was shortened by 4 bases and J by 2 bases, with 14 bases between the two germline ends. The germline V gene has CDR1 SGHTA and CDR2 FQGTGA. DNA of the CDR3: TGTGCCAGCAGCTGGGGGTGGGAGGAGCAAGAGACCCAGTACTCC. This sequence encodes CASSWGWEEQETQYS.

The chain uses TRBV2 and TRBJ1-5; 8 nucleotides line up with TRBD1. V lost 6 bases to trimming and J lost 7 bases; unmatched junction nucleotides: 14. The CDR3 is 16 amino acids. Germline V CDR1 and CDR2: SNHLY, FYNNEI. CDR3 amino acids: CASSGPTGGSRQPQHF. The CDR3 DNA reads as TGTGCCAGCAGCGGGCCCACAGGGGGTTCGAGACAGCCCCAGCATTTT.

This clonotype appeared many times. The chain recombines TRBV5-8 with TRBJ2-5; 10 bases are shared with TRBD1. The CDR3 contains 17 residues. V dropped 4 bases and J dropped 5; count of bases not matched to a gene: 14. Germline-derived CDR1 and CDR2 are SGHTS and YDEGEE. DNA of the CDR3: TGTGCCAGCAGCACTAAGACAGGGGGCGCGATGGCGGAGACCCAGTACTTC. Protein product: CASSTKTGGAMAETQYF.

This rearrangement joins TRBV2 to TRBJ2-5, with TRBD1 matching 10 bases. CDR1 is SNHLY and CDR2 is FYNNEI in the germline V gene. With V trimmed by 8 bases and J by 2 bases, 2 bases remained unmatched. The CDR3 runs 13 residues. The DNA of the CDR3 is TGTGCCAGCGACAGGGGGCTACAAGAGACCCAGTACTTC. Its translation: CASDRGLQETQYF.

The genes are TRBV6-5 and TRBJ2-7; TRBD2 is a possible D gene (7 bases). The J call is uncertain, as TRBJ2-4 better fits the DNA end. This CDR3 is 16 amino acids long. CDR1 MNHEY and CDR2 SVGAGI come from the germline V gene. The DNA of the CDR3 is TGTGCCAGCAGTGAAACAGGGTGGGGGGGAACGAACATTCAGTACTTC. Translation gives CASSETGWGGTNIQYF.

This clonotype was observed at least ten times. The CDR3 DNA sequence: TGCAGTGCTAGAAGGGGGCTCCACGAGCAGTACTTC. Amino acids: CSARRGLHEQYF. The chain is built from TRBV20-1 and TRBJ2-7; 7 positions match TRBD1. The CDR3 extends over 12 amino acids. CDR1 is DFQATT and CDR2 is SNEGSKA in the germline V gene (reference sequence). The V and J ends lost 2 bases and 5 bases, in that order; junction bases with no gene match: 3.

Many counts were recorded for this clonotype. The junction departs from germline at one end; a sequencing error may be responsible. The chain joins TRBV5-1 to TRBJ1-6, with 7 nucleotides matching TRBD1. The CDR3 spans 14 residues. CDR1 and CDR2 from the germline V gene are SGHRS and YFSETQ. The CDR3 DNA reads TGTGCCAGCAGCTTGGTACAGGGGAATTCACCCCTCCACTTT. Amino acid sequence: CASSLVQGNSPLHF.

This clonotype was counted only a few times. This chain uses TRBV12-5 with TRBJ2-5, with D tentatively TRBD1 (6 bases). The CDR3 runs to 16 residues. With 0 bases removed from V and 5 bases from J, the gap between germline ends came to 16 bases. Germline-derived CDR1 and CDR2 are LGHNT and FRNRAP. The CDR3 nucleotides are TGTGCTAGTGGTTTGGTAGGGACACCCCGGGTGGAGACCCAGTACTTC. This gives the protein CASGLVGTPRVETQYF.

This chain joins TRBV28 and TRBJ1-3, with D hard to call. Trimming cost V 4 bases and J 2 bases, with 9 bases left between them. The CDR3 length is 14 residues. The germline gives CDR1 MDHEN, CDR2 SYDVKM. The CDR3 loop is CASSSPPPGNTIYF. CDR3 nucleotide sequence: TGTGCCAGCAGTTCCCCACCCCCTGGAAACACCATATATTTT.

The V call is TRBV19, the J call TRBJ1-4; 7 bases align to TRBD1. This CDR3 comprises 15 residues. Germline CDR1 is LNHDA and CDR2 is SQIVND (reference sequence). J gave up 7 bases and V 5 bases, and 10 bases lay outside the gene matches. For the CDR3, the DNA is TGTGCCAGTAGTTCCCCGGACAGGAGGAGTGAAAAACTGTTTTTT. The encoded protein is CASSSPDRRSEKLFF.

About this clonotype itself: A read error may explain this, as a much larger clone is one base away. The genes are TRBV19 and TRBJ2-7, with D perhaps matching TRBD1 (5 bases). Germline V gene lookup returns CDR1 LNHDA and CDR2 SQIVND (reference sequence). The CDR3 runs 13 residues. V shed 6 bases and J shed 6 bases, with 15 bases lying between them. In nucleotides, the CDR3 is TGTGCCAGTAGCGCCGATTGGGGCTGCGAGCAGTACTTC. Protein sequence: CASSADWGCEQYF. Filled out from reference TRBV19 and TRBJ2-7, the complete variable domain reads DGGITQSPKYLFRKEGQNVTLSCEQNLNHDAMYWYRQDPGQGLRLIYYSQIVNDFQKGDIAEGYSVSREKKESFPLTVTSAQKNPTAFYLCASSADWGCEQYFGPGTRLTVT.

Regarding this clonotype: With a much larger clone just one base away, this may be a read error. Written as DNA, the CDR3 is TGCAGTGGCCTAGTCGGAGATACGCAGCATTTT. Amino acid sequence: CSGLVGDTQHF. The V gene is TRBV20-1, the J gene TRBJ2-3, with no clear D. The J call may not be correct, given that the DNA end is closer to TRBJ1-5. CDR3 length equals 11 residues. Per the germline V gene, CDR1 is DFQATT and CDR2 is SNEGSKA (reference sequence).

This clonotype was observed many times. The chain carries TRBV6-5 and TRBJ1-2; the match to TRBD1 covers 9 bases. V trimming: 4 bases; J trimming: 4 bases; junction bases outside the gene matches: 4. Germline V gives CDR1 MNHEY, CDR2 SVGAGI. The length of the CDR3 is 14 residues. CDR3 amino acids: CASSSTGGTYGYTF. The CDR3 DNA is TGTGCCAGCAGTTCAACAGGGGGCACCTATGGCTACACCTTC.

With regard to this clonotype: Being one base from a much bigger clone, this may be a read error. Here the CDR3 reads CAGSGDSVNQPQHF. CDR3 in DNA: TGTGCCGGCAGTGGGGACTCTGTCAATCAGCCCCAGCATTTT. The gene calls are TRBV25-1 and TRBJ1-5, with D possibly TRBD1 on 5 matching bases. Germline CDR1 MGHDK, CDR2 SYGVNS. There are 14 residues in the CDR3.

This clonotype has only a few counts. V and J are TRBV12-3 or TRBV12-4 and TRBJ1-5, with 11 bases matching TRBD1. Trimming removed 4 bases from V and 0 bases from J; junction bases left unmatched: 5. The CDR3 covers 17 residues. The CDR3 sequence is CASSSSGTGGSNQPQHF. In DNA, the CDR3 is TGTGCCAGCAGTTCCTCCGGGACAGGGGGTAGCAATCAGCCCCAGCATTTT.

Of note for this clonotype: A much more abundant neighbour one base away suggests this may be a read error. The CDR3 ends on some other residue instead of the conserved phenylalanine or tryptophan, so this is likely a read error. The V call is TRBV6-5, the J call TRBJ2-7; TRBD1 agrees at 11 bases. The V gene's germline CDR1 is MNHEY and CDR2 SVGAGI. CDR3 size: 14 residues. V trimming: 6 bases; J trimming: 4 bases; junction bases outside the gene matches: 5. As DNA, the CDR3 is TGTGCCAGCAGGGAGGACAGGGGGCATTACGAGCAGTACCTC. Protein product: CASREDRGHYEQYL.

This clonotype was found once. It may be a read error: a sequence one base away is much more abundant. The CDR3: CASSLQPTGELFF. For the CDR3, the DNA is TGTGCCAGCAGTTTACAGCCCACCGGGGAGCTGTTTTTT. The chain uses TRBV28 and TRBJ2-2; D not resolved. Germline-derived CDR1 and CDR2 are MDHEN and SYDVKM. The CDR3 length is 13 residues. V was clipped by 2 bases and J by 4 bases, with 5 bases between them.